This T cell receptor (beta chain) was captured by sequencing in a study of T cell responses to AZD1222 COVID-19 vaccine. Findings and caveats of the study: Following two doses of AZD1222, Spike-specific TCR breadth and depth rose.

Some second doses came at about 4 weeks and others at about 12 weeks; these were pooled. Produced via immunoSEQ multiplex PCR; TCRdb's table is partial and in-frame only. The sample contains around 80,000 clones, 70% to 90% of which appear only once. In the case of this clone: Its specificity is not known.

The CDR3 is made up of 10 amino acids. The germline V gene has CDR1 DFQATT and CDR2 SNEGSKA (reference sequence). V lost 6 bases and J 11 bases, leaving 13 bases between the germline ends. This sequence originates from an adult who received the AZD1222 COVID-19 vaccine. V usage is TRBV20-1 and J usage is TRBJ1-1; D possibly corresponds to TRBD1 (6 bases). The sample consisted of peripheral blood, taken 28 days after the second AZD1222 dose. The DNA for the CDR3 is TGCAGTGCCTGGGGGCAGCGGGCTTTCTTT. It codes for CSAWGQRAFF.